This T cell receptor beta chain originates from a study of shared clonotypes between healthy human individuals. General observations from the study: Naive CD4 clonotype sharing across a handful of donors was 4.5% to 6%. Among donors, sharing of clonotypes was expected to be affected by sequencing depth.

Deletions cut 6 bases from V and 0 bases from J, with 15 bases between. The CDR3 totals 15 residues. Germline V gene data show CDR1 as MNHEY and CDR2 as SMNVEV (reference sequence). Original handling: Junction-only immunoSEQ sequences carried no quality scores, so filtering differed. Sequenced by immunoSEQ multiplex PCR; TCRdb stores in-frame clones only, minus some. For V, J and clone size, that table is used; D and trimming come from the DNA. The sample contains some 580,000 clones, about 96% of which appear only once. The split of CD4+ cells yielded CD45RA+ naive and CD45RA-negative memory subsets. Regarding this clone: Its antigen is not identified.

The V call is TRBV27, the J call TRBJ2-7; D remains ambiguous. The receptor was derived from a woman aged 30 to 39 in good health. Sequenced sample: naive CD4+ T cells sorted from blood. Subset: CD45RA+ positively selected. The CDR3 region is CASRPVRPLSYEQYF. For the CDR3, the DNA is TGTGCCAGCAGACCCGTACGGCCCCTCTCCTACGAGCAGTACTTC.